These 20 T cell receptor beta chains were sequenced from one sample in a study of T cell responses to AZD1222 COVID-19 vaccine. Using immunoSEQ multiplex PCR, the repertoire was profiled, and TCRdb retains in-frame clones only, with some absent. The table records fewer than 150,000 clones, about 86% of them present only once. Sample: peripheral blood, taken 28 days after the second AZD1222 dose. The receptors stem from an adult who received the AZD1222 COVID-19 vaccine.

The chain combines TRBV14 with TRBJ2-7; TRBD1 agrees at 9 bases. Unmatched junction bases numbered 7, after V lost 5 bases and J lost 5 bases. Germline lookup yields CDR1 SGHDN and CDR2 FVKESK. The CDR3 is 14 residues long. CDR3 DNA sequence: TGTGCCAGCAGCTTCCGGGACAGGGCCCACGAGCAGTACTTC. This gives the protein CASSFRDRAHEQYF.

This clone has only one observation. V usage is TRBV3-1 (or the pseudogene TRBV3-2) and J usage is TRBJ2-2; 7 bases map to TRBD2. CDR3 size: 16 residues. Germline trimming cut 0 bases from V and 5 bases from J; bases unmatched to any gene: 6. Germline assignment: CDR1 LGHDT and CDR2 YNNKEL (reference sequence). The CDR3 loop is CASSQDWGRGTGELFF. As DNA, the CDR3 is TGTGCCAGCAGCCAAGATTGGGGGAGGGGAACCGGGGAGCTGTTTTTT.

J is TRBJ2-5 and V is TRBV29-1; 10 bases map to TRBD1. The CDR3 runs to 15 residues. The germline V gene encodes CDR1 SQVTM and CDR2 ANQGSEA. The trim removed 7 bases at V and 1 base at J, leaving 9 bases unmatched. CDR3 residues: CSGGQGVTGQETQYF. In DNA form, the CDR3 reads TGCAGCGGAGGACAGGGGGTAACCGGCCAAGAGACCCAGTACTTC.

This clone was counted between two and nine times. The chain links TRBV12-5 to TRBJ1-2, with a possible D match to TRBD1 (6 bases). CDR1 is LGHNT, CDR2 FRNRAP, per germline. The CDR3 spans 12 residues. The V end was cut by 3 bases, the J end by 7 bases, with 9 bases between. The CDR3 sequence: CASGFLGGGYTF. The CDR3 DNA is TGTGCTAGTGGTTTTCTAGGGGGTGGCTACACCTTC.

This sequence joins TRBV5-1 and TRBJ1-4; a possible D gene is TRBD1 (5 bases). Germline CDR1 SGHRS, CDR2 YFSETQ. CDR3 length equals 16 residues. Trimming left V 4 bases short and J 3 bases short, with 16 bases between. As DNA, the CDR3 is TGCGCCAGCAGCCTCTCTCCAGGGACGGCTAATGAAAAACTGTTTTTT. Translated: CASSLSPGTANEKLFF.

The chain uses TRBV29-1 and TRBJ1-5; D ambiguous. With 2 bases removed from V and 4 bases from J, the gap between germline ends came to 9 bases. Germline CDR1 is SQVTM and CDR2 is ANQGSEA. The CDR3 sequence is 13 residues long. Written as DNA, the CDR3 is TGCAGCGTTGAAATCCCGGGGAATCAGCCCCAGCATTTT. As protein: CSVEIPGNQPQHF.

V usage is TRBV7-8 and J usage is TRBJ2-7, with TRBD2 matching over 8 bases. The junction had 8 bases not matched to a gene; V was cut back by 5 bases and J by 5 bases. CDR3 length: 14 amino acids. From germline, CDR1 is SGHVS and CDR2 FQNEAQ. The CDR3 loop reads CASSDSGSMHEQYF. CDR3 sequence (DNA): TGTGCCAGCAGCGACAGCGGGAGCATGCACGAGCAGTACTTC.

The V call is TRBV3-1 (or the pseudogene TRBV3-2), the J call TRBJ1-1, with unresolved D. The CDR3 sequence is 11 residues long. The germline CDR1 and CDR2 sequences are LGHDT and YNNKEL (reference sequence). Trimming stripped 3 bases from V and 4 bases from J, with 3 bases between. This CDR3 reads CASSQTTEAFF. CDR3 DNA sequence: TGTGCCAGCAGCCAGACCACTGAAGCTTTCTTT.

As DNA, the CDR3 is TGTGCCAGCAGCTTAGACGAAGTGGGGGTGGGGGCTTTCTTT. Amino acid sequence: CASSLDEVGVGAFF. The V call is TRBV7-8, the J call TRBJ1-1; D may be TRBD1 (5 bases). V gave up 1 base and J gave up 11 bases, with 17 bases separating them. This CDR3 has 14 amino acids. CDR1 is SGHVS, CDR2 FQNEAQ, per germline.

CDR3 region: CASSVLGLTDSGNTIYF. CDR3 bases: TGTGCCAGCAGCGTACTGGGACTTACCGACTCTGGAAACACCATATATTTT. The chain uses TRBV9 and TRBJ1-3, with D tentatively TRBD1 (5 bases). The CDR3 consists of 17 residues. V was clipped by 1 base and J by 0 bases, with 14 bases between them. In germline, CDR1 is SGDLS, CDR2 YYNGEE.

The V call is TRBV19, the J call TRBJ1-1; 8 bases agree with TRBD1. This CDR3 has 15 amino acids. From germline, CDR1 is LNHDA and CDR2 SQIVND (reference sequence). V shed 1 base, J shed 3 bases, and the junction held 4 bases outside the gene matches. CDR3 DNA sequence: TGTGCCAGTAGTATAGCCCCCAGGGGGCACACTGAAGCTTTCTTT. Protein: CASSIAPRGHTEAFF. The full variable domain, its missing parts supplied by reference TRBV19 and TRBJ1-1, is DGGITQSPKYLFRKEGQNVTLSCEQNLNHDAMYWYRQDPGQGLRLIYYSQIVNDFQKGDIAEGYSVSREKKESFPLTVTSAQKNPTAFYLCASSIAPRGHTEAFFGQGTRLTVV.

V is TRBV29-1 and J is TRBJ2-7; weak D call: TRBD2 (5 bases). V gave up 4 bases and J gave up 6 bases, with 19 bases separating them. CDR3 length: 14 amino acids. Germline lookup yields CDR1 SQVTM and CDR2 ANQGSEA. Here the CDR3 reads CSVGWRTTGGEQYF. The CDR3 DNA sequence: TGCAGCGTTGGATGGAGGACCACCGGAGGCGAGCAGTACTTC.

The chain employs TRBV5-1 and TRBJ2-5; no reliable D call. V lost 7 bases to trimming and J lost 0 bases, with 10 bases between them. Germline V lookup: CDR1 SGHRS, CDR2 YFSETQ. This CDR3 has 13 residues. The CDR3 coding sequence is TGCGCCAGCTCCCCACCTAACCAAGAGACCCAGTACTTC. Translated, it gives CASSPPNQETQYF.

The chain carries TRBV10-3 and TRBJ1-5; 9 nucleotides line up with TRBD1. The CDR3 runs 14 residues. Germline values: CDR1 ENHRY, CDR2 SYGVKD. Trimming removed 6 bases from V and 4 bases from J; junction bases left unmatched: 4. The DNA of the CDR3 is TGTGCCATCAGCCCGGGACAGGGTAATCAGCCCCAGCATTTT. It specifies CAISPGQGNQPQHF.

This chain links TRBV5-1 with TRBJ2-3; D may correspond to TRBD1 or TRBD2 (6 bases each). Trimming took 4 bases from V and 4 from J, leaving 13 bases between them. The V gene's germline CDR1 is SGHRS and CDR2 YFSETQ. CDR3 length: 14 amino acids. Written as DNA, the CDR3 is TGCGCCAGCAGCGGGGGGCTAGCCGCAGATACGCAGTATTTT. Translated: CASSGGLAADTQYF.

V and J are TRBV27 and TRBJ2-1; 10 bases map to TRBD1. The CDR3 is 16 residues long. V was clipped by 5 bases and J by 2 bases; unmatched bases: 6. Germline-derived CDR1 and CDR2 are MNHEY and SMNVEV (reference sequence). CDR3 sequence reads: CASSPQGQGTYNEQFF. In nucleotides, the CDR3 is TGTGCCAGCAGTCCCCAGGGACAGGGGACCTACAATGAGCAGTTCTTC.

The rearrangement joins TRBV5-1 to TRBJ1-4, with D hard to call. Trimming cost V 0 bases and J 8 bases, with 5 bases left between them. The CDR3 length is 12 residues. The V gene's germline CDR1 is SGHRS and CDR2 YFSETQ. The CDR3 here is CASSLAGEKLFF. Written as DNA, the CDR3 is TGCGCCAGCAGCTTGGCCGGAGAAAAACTGTTTTTT. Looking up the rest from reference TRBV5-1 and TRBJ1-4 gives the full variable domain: KAGVTQTPRYLIKTRGQQVTLSCSPISGHRSVSWYQQTPGQGLQFLFEYFSETQRNKGNFPGRFSGRQFSNSRSEMNVSTLELGDSALYLCASSLAGEKLFFGSGTQLSVL.

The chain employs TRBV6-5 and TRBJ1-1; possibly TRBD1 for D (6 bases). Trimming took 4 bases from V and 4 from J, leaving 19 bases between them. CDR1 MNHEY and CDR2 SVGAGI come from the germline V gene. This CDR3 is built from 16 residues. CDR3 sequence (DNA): TGTGCCAGCAGTTCACCTCGCCAGGGGCCGGGCACTGAAGCTTTCTTT. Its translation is CASSSPRQGPGTEAFF.

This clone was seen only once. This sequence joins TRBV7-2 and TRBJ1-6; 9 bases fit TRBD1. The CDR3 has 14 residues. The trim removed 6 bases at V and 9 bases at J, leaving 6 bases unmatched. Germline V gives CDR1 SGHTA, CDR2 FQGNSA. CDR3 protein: CASSTGGASSPLHF. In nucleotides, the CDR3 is TGTGCCAGCAGTACAGGGGGCGCCAGTTCACCCCTCCACTTT.

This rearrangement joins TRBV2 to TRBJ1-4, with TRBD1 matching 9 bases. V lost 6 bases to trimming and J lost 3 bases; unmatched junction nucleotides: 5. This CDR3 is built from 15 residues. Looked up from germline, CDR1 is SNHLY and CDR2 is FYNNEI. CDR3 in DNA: TGTGCCAGCAGAGCTAGGACAGGGGCTAATGAAAAACTGTTTTTT. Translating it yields CASRARTGANEKLFF.